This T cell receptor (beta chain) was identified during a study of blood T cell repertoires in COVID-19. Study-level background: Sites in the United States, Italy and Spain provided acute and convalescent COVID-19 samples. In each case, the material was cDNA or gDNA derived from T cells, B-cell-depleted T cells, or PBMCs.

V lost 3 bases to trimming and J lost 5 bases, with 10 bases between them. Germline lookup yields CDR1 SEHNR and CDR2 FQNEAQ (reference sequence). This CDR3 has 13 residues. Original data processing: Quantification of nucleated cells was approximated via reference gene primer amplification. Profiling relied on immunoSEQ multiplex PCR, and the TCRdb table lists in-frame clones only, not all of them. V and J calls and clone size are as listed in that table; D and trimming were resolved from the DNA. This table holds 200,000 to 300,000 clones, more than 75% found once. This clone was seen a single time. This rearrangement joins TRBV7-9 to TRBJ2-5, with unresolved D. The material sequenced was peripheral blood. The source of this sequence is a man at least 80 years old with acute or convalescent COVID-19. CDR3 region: CASSFTVLETQYF. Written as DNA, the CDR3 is TGTGCCAGCAGCTTTACAGTATTGGAGACCCAGTACTTC.